These 10 T cell receptor beta chains originate from one sample sequenced in a study of shared clonotypes between healthy human individuals (TCRdb year 2020). Library preparation was by the immunoSEQ multiplex PCR assay. This immuneACCESS table, as held by TCRdb, lists in-frame sequences with V and J called but not all clones. Of the missing ones, under half trace to an unresolved V gene in checked studies; the others have no known cause. This sample holds a few million clones; about 90% were observed only once. About 0.41% of the sample belongs to the ten largest clones. Sequencing was carried out using naive CD4+ T cells from PBMCs. This sample's cell subset or site label indicates: CD45RA+ positively selected. These receptors were collected from a man between 18 and 29 years old in good health. Some clones in this sample may be carry-over from other donors' samples.

CDR3 in amino acids: CASSLYAHPTDTQYF. The CDR3 region has the DNA TGTGCCAGCAGCTTGTACGCCCATCCCACAGATACGCAGTATTTT. The chain recombines TRBV7-2 with TRBJ2-3; D is undetermined. CDR3 length: 15 amino acids. Trimming shortened V by 3 bases and J by 2 bases, and 12 bases separated the two germline ends. CDR1 SGHTA and CDR2 FQGNSA come from the germline V gene.

The chain joins TRBV9 to TRBJ2-1; TRBD1 matches at 8 bases. V was pared by 3 bases and J by 9 bases, with 8 bases of the junction left unmatched. CDR1 is SGDLS, CDR2 YYNGEE, per germline. This CDR3 spans 14 amino acids. The CDR3 nucleotides are TGTGCCAGCAGCGAGGTCCAGGGGGCAGGTGAGCAGTTCTTC. Its protein is CASSEVQGAGEQFF.

To note about this clone: At one of its ends the junction is not consistent with the germline gene, which may arise from a read error. The V gene is TRBV7-2, the J gene TRBJ2-1; 9 bases match TRBD2. The CDR3 sequence is 14 residues long. Germline V gene data show CDR1 as SGHTA and CDR2 as FQGNSA. The CDR3 nucleotides are TGTGCCAGCAGCCTAGCGGGGCACTACAATGAGCAGTTCTTC. Its protein product is CASSLAGHYNEQFF.

The CDR3 is CAISEGLAGTYNEQFF. Here the CDR3 DNA reads TGTGCCATCAGTGAGGGACTAGCGGGAACCTACAATGAGCAGTTCTTC. This chain uses TRBV10-3 with TRBJ2-1; 12 bases agree with TRBD2. This CDR3 contains 16 residues. Germline assignment: CDR1 ENHRY and CDR2 SYGVKD. V gave up 2 bases and J gave up 2 bases; unmatched junction bases: 1.

The chain joins TRBV6-5 to TRBJ1-2; 9 bases match TRBD1. V shed 2 bases, J shed 4 bases, and the junction held 8 bases outside the gene matches. This CDR3 comprises 16 residues. Germline CDR1 reads MNHEY; CDR2 reads SVGAGI. The CDR3 bases are TGTGCCAGCAGTTACCAGACCGGGACAGGGCTCTATGGCTACACCTTC. This sequence encodes CASSYQTGTGLYGYTF.

The table lists this clone with a few counts. The genes are TRBV18 and TRBJ2-7; 9 bases fit TRBD1. The ends lost 2 bases at V and 5 bases at J; junction bases unmatched: 7. Per the germline V gene, CDR1 is KGHSH and CDR2 is LQKENI. The CDR3 is 15 residues long. CDR3 DNA sequence: TGTGCCAGCTCACCAATAGGACAGGGGAGCCACGAGCAGTACTTC. It specifies CASSPIGQGSHEQYF.

The V gene is TRBV7-2, the J gene TRBJ1-3, with a possible D match to TRBD1 (5 bases). Germline V gene data show CDR1 as SGHTA and CDR2 as FQGNSA. Trimming stripped 1 base from V and 7 bases from J, with 8 bases between. CDR3 size: 13 residues. CDR3 amino acids: CASSLEEGNTIYF. The DNA of the CDR3 is TGTGCCAGCAGCTTAGAAGAGGGGAACACCATATATTTT.

The J gene is TRBJ2-1, the V gene TRBV11-2; no reliable D call. The germline CDR1 and CDR2 sequences are SGHAT and FQNNGV. The CDR3 has 13 amino acids. Trimming removed 0 bases at V and 8 bases at J, with 8 bases between. The CDR3 coding sequence is TGTGCCAGCAGCTTAGACAGGAGCGATGAGCAGTTCTTC. Translated, it gives CASSLDRSDEQFF.

V usage is TRBV5-5 and J usage is TRBJ2-7, with D possibly being TRBD2 (6 bases). The CDR3 extends over 15 amino acids. Trimming shortened V by 1 base and J by 4 bases, and 15 bases separated the two germline ends. Germline V gene sequence: CDR1 SGHKS, CDR2 YYEKEE (reference sequence). The CDR3 loop reads CASSLSPGVGYEQYF. Written as DNA, the CDR3 is TGTGCCAGCAGCTTGAGTCCGGGAGTGGGATACGAGCAGTACTTC. Drawing the rest from reference TRBV5-5 and TRBJ2-7, the complete variable domain is DAGVTQSPTHLIKTRGQQVTLRCSPISGHKSVSWYQQVLGQGPQFIFQYYEKEERGRGNFPDRFSARQFPNYSSELNVNALLLGDSALYLCASSLSPGVGYEQYFGPGTRLTVT.

This rearrangement joins TRBV7-2 to TRBJ1-4; D is perhaps TRBD1 (5 bases). Germline values: CDR1 SGHTA, CDR2 FQGNSA. The CDR3 is made up of 14 amino acids. Trimming stripped 1 base from V and 6 bases from J, with 9 bases between. CDR3 residues: CASSLDWGDEKLFF. In DNA form, the CDR3 reads TGTGCCAGCAGCTTAGATTGGGGCGATGAAAAACTGTTTTTT.